The sequence of this T cell receptor (beta chain) was determined in a study of blood T cell repertoires in COVID-19. Study details: Samples taken during acute and convalescent COVID-19 were collected in the United States, Italy and Spain.

A single count supports this clone. Only in-frame clones appear in the TCRdb table, and some are missing; sequencing was by immunoSEQ multiplex PCR. The sample lists about 140,000 clones; approximately 88% were seen once. The germline V gene has CDR1 SGDLS and CDR2 YYNGEE. The CDR3 consists of 15 residues. V was clipped by 3 bases and J by 8 bases; unmatched bases: 6. The source is a man between 60 and 75 years old with active or convalescent COVID-19. This chain uses TRBV9 with TRBJ1-6; 9 positions match TRBD1. The source material was peripheral blood. CDR3 nucleotides: TGTGCCAGCAGCGCGCGGGACAGGGTTGATTCACCCCTCCACTTT. It is translated as CASSARDRVDSPLHF.